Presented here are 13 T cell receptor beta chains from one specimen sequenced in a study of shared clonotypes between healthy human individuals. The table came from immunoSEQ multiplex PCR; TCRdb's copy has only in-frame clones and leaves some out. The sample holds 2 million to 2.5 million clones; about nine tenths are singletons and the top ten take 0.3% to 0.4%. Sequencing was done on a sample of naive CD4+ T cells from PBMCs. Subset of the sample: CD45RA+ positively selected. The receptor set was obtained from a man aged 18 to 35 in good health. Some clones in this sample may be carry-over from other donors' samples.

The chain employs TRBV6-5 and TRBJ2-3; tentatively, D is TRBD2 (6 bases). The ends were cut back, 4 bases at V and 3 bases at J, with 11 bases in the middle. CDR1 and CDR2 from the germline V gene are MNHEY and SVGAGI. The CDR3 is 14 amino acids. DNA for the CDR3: TGTGCCAGCAGTTTGGCGGGAAAGACAGATACGCAGTATTTT. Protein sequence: CASSLAGKTDTQYF.

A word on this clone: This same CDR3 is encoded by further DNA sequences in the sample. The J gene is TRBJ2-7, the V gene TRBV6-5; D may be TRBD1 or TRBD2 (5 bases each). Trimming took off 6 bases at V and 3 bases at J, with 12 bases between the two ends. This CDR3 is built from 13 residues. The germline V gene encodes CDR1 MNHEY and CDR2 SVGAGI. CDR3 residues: CASSPRDLYEQYF. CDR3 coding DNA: TGTGCCAGCAGCCCCCGGGACCTCTACGAGCAGTACTTC.

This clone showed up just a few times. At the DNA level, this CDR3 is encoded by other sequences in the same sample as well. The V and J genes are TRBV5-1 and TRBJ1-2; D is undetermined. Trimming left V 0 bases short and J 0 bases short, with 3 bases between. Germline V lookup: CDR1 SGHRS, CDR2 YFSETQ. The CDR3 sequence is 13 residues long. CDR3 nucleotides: TGCGCCAGCAGCTTGGTACCTAACTATGGCTACACCTTC. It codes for CASSLVPNYGYTF. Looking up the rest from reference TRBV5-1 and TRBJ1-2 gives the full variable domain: KAGVTQTPRYLIKTRGQQVTLSCSPISGHRSVSWYQQTPGQGLQFLFEYFSETQRNKGNFPGRFSGRQFSNSRSEMNVSTLELGDSALYLCASSLVPNYGYTFGSGTRLTVV.

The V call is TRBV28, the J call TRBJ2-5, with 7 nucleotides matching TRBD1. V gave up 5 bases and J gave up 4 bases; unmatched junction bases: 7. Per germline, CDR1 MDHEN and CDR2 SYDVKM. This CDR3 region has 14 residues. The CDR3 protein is CASSPGTVGETQYF. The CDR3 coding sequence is TGTGCCAGCAGTCCCGGGACAGTTGGAGAGACCCAGTACTTC.

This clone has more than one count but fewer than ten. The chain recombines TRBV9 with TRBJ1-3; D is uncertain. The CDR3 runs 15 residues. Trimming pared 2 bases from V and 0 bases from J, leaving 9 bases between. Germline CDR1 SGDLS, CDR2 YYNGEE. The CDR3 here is CASSVTPYSGNTIYF. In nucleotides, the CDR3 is TGTGCCAGCAGCGTTACACCCTACTCTGGAAACACCATATATTTT.

The CDR3 nucleotides read TGTGCCAGCAGCTTAGTGCTGAGCGGGAGTATCGCCAAAAACATTCAGTACTTC. It codes for CASSLVLSGSIAKNIQYF. V and J are TRBV7-2 and TRBJ2-4, with 8 bases lining up with TRBD2. The V segment lost 1 base and the J segment 1 base; nucleotides outside the gene matches: 9. CDR1 and CDR2 (germline): SGHTA, FQGNSA. This CDR3 is built from 18 residues.

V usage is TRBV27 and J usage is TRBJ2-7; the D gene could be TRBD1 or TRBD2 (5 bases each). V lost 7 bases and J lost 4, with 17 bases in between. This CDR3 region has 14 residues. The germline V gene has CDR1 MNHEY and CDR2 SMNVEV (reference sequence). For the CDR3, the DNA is TGTGCCAGCATTGGGATCCGGGACCCTTACGAGCAGTACTTC. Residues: CASIGIRDPYEQYF.

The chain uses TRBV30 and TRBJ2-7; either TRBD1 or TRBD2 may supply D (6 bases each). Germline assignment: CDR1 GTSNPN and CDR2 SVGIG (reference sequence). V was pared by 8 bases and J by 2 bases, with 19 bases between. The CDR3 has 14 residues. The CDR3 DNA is TGTGCCGTCCTATTCCGGGGGCCCACCTACGAGCAGTACTTC. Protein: CAVLFRGPTYEQYF.

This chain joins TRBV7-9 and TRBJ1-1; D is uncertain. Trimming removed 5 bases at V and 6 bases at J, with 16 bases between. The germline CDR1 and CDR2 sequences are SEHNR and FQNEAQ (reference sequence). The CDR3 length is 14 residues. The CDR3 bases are TGTGCCAGCAGCCTAAGGACCCTAAGCCCTGAAGCTTTCTTT. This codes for CASSLRTLSPEAFF.

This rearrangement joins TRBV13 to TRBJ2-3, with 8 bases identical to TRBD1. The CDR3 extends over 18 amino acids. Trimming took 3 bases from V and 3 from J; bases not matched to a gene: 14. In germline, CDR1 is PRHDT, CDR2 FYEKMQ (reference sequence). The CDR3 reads CASSFTAGGAGTTDTQYF. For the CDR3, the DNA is TGTGCCAGCAGCTTTACGGCAGGGGGCGCGGGTACGACAGATACGCAGTATTTT.

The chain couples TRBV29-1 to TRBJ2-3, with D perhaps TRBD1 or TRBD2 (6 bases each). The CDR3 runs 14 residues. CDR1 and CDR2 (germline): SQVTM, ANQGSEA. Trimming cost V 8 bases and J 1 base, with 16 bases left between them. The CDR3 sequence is CSLGGLFRTDTQYF. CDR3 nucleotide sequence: TGCAGCCTTGGGGGGCTCTTTCGCACAGATACGCAGTATTTT.

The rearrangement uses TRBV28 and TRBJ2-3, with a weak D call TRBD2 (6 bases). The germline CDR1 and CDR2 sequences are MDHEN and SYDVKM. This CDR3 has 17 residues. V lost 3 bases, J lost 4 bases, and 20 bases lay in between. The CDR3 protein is CASSFRQRWGDPDTQYF. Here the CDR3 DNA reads TGTGCCAGCAGTTTTAGGCAGCGTTGGGGGGATCCAGATACGCAGTATTTT.

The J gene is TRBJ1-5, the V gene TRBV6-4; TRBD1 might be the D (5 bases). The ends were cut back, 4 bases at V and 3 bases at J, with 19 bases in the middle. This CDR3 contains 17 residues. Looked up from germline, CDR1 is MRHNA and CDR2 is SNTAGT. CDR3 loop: CASSALPPGRVNQPQHF. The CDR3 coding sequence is TGTGCCAGCAGTGCCCTTCCGCCGGGACGAGTCAATCAGCCCCAGCATTTT.